This TCR beta chain is from a study of cytomegalovirus exposure and HLA in healthy donors. Study-level results: Most TCR sequences were uncommon, yet certain public TCRs appeared in many donors. Listed as cytomegalovirus-associated were 150 to 200 TCR beta chains. Under in vitro conditions, a few CMV-associated chains were confirmed as specific for CMV antigens.

Clones were read by immunoSEQ multiplex PCR, and TCRdb kept only the in-frame ones, dropping some. The sample consists of hundreds of thousands of clones, over 65% of them appearing once. Concerning this clone itself: What it recognizes is unknown.

V was pared by 5 bases and J by 11 bases, with 21 bases between. Germline-derived CDR1 and CDR2 are SQVTM and ANQGSEA. The CDR3 length is 13 residues. Sequenced sample: PBMCs. The source is a woman under 30 in good health and CMV-seronegative. V gene TRBV29-1 combines with J gene TRBJ1-1; tentative D call: TRBD1 (5 bases). The CDR3 sequence is CSVIGTHISGAFF. CDR3 nucleotide sequence: TGCAGCGTTATCGGGACGCATATTTCAGGGGCTTTCTTT. The entire variable domain, with the rest obtained from reference TRBV29-1 and TRBJ1-1, is as follows: SAVISQKPSRDICQRGTSLTIQCQVDSQVTMMFWYRQQPGQSLTLIATANQGSEATYESGFVIDKFPISRPNLTFSTLTVSNMSPEDSSIYLCSVIGTHISGAFFGQGTRLTVV.